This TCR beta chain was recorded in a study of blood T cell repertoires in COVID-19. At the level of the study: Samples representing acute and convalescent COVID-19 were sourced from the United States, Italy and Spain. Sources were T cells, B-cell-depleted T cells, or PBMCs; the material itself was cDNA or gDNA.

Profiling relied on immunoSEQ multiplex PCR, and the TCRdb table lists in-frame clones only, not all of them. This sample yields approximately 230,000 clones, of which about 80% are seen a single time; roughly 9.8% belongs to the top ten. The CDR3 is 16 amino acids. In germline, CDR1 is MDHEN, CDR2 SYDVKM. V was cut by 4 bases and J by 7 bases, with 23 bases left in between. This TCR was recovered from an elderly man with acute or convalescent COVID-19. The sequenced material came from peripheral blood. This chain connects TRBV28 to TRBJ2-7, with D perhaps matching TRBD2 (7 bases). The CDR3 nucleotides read TGTGCCAGCAGTTCCATCTTTAGAGAGGGGGGGAGGGAGCAGTACTTC. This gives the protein CASSSIFREGGREQYF.